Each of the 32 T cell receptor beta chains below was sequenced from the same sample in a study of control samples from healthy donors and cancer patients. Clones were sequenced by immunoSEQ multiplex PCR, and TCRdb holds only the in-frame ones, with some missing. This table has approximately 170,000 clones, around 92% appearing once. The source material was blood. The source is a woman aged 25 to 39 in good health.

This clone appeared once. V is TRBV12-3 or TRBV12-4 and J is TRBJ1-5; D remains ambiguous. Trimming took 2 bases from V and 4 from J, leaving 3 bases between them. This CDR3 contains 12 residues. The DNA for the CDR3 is TGTGCCAGCAGTTTAAGAAATCAGCCCCAGCATTTT. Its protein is CASSLRNQPQHF.

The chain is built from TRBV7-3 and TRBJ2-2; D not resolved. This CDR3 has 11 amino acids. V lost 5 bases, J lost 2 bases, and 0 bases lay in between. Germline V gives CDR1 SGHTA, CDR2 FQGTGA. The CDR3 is CASSNTGELFF. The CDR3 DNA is TGTGCCAGCAGCAACACCGGGGAGCTGTTTTTT.

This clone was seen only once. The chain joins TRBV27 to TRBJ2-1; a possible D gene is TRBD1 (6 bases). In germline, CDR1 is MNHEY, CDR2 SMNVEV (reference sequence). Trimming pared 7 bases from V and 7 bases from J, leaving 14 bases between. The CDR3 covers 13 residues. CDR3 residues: CASINRARNEQFF. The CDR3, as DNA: TGTGCCAGCATAAACAGGGCTCGGAATGAGCAGTTCTTC.

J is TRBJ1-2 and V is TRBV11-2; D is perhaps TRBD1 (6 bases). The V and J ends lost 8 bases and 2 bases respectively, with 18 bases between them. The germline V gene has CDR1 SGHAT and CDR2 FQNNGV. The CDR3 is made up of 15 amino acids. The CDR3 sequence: CASQVLQGPNYGYTF. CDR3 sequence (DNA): TGTGCCAGCCAAGTACTCCAGGGGCCCAACTATGGCTACACCTTC. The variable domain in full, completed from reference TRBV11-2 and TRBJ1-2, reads EAGVAQSPRYKIIEKRQSVAFWCNPISGHATLYWYQQILGQGPKLLIQFQNNGVVDDSQLPKDRFSAERLKGVDSTLKIQPAKLEDSAVYLCASQVLQGPNYGYTFGSGTRLTVV.

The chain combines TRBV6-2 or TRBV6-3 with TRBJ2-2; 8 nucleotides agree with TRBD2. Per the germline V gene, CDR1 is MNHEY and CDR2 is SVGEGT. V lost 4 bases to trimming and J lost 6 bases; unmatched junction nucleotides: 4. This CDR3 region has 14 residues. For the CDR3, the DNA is TGTGCCAGCAGTTCGACTAGCGAGGCCGGGGAGCTGTTTTTT. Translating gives CASSSTSEAGELFF.

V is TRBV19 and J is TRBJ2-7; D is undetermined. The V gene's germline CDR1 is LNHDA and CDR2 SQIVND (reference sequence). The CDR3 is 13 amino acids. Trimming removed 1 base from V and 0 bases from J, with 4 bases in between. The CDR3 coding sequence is TGTGCCAGTAGTATAGTCTCCTCCTACGAGCAGTACTTC. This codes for CASSIVSSYEQYF.

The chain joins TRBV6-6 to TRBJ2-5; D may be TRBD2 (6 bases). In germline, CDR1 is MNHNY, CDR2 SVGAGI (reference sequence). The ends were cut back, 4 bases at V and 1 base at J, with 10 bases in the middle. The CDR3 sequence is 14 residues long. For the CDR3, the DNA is TGTGCCAGCAGTTCACGGGACTTCCAAGAGACCCAGTACTTC. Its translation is CASSSRDFQETQYF.

The CDR3 sequence is CASSIGEGRHGYTF. CDR3 bases: TGTGCCAGTAGTATCGGGGAGGGAAGGCATGGCTACACCTTC. V gene TRBV19 combines with J gene TRBJ1-2; D gene uncertain. V lost 3 bases and J 6 bases, leaving 14 bases between the germline ends. Germline lookup yields CDR1 LNHDA and CDR2 SQIVND (reference sequence). The CDR3 has 14 residues.

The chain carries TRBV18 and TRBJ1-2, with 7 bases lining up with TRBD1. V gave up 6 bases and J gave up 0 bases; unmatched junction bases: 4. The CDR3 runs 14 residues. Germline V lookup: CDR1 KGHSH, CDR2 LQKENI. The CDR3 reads CASSGTAPNYGYTF. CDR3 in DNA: TGTGCCAGCTCCGGGACAGCCCCTAACTATGGCTACACCTTC.

The CDR3 loop reads CASSDQGLHYNEQFF. DNA of the CDR3: TGTGCCAGCAGTGACCAGGGCCTACACTACAATGAGCAGTTCTTC. V gene TRBV2 combines with J gene TRBJ2-1, with a possible D match to TRBD1 (5 bases). Trimming left V 3 bases short and J 3 bases short, with 12 bases between. The CDR3 has 15 amino acids. Looked up from germline, CDR1 is SNHLY and CDR2 is FYNNEI.

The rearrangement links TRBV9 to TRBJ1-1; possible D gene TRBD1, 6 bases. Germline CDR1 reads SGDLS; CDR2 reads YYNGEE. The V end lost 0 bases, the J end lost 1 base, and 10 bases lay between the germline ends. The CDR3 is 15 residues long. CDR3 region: CASSVATDRNTEAFF. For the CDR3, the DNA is TGTGCCAGCAGCGTAGCTACGGACAGGAACACTGAAGCTTTCTTT.

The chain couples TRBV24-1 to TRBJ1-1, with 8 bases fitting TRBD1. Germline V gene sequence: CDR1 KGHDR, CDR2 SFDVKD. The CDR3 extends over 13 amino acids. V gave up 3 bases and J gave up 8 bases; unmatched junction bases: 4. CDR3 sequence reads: CATSDNRGTEAFF. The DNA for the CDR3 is TGTGCCACCAGTGATAACAGGGGGACGGAAGCTTTCTTT.

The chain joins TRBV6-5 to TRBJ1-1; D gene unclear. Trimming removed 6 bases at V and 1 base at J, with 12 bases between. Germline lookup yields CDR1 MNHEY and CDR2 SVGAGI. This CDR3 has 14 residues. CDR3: CASRTGPQNTEAFF. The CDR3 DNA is TGTGCCAGCAGAACCGGACCGCAGAACACTGAAGCTTTCTTT.

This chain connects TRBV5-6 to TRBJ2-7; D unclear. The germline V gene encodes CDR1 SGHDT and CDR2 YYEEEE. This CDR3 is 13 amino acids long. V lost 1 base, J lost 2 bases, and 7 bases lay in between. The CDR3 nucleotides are TGTGCCAGCAGCTTGATTAGAGCCTACGAGCAGTACTTC. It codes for CASSLIRAYEQYF.

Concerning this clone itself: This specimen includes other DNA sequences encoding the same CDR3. CDR3 coding DNA: TGTGCCAGCTCACCCACAGGGAACACTGAAGCTTTCTTT. This encodes CASSPTGNTEAFF. The chain uses TRBV18 and TRBJ1-1, with a weak D call TRBD1 (5 bases). The CDR3 runs 13 residues. V lost 3 bases, J lost 1 base, and 6 bases lay in between. CDR1 KGHSH and CDR2 LQKENI come from the germline V gene.

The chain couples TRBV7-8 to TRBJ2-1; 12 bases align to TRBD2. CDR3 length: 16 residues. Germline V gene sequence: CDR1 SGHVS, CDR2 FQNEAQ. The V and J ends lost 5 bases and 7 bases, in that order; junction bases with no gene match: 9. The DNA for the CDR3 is TGTGCCAGCAGCACCCGGACTAGCGGGGTTGGTAATGAGCAGTTCTTC. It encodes CASSTRTSGVGNEQFF.

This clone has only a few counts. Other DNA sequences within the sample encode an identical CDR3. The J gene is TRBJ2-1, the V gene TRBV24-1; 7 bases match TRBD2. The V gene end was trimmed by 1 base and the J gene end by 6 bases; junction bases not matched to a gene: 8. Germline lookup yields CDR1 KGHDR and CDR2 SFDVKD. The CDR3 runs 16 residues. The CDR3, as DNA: TGTGCCACCAGTGATTTAGGAGGGAGGGCCGTCAATGAGCAGTTCTTC. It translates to CATSDLGGRAVNEQFF.

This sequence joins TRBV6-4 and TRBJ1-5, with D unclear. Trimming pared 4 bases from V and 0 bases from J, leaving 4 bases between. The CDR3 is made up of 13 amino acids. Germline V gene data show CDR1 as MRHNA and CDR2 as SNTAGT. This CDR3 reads CASSGNSNQPQHF. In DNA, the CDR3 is TGTGCCAGCAGTGGTAATAGCAATCAGCCCCAGCATTTT.

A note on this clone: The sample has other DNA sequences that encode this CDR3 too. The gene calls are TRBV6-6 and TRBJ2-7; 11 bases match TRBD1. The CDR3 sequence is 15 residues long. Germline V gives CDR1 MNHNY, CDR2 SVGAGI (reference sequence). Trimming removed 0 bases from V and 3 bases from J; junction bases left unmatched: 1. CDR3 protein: CASSYSGTGGYEQYF. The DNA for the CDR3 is TGTGCCAGCAGTTACTCGGGGACAGGGGGCTACGAGCAGTACTTC.

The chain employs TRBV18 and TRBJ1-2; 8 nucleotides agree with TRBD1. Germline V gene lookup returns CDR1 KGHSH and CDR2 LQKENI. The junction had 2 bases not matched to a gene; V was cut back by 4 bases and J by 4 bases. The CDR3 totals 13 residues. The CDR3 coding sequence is TGTGCCAGCTCACGAACAGGGGGCTATGGCTACACCTTC. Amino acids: CASSRTGGYGYTF.

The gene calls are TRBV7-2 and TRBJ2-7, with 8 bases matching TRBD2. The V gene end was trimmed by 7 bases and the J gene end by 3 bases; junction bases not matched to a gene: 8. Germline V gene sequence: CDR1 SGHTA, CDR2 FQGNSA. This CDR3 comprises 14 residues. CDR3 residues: CASTPGLGVYEQYF. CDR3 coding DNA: TGTGCCAGCACCCCGGGACTAGGCGTCTACGAGCAGTACTTC.

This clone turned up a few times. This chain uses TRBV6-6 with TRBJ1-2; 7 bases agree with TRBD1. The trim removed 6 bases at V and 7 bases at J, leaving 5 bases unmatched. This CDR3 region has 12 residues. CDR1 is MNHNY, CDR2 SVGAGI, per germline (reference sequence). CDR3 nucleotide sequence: TGTGCCAGCAGGACAGGGCAGGGTGGCTACACCTTC. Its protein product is CASRTGQGGYTF.

DNA for the CDR3: TGTGCCAGCAGCTTGGTGGTAGGGGGGGTTCAGCCCCAGCATTTT. Translated: CASSLVVGGVQPQHF. The chain uses TRBV5-5 and TRBJ1-5; D might be TRBD1 (6 bases). The CDR3 spans 15 residues. V was pared by 0 bases and J by 6 bases, with 13 bases between. The germline V gene encodes CDR1 SGHKS and CDR2 YYEKEE (reference sequence).

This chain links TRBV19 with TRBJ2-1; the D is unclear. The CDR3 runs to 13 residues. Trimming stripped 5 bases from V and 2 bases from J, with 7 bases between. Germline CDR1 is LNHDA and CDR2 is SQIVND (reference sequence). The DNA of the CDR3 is TGTGCCAGTAGTTCAGGCCCCTACAATGAGCAGTTCTTC. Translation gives CASSSGPYNEQFF.

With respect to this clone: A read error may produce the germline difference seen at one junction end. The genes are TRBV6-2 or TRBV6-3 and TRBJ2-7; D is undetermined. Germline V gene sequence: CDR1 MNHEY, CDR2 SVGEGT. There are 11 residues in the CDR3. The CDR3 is CASSNSYEQYF. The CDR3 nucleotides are TGTGCCAGCAGTAACTCCTACGAGCAGTACTTC.

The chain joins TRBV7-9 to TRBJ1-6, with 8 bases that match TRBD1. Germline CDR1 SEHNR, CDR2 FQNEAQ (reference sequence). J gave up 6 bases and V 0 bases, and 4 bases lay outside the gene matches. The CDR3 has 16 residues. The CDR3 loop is CASSLAWTGSNSPLHF. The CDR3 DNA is TGTGCCAGCAGCTTAGCTTGGACAGGGAGTAATTCACCCCTCCACTTT.

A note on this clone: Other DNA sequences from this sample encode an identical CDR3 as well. As DNA, the CDR3 is TGTGCCAGCAGTTACTCCGGGACAGGGGGTGAAAAACTGTTTTTT. Its translation is CASSYSGTGGEKLFF. J is TRBJ1-4 and V is TRBV6-5, with 11 nucleotides matching TRBD1. After removal of 0 bases from V and 7 bases from J, the junction contained 1 base not matched to a gene. The germline CDR1 and CDR2 sequences are MNHEY and SVGAGI. This CDR3 has 15 residues.

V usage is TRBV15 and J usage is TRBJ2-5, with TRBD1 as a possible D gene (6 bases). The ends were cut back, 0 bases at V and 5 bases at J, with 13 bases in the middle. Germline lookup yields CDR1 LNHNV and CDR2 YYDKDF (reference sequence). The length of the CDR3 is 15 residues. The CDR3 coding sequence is TGTGCCACCAGCAGAGATCAGGGGCGCCCGGAGACCCAGTACTTC. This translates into CATSRDQGRPETQYF.

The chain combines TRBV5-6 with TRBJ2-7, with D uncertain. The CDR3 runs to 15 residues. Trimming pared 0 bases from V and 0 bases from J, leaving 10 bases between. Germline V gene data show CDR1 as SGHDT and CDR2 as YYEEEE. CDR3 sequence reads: CASSLGQASSYEQYF. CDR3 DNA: TGTGCCAGCAGCTTGGGCCAGGCCAGCTCCTACGAGCAGTACTTC.

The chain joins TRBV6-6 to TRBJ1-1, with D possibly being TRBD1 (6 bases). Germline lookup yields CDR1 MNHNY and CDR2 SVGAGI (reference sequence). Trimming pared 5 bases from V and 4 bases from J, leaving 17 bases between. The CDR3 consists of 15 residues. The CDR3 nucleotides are TGTGCCAGCAGTCCCCCGACAGGATTCGTCACTGAAGCTTTCTTT. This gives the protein CASSPPTGFVTEAFF.

CDR3 residues: CASSLQGRHEKLFF. The CDR3 DNA follows: TGTGCCAGCTCACTACAGGGGAGGCATGAAAAACTGTTTTTT. The rearrangement uses TRBV18 and TRBJ1-4; the match to TRBD1 covers 7 bases. This CDR3 has 14 residues. Germline CDR1 and CDR2: KGHSH and LQKENI. J lost 6 bases, V lost 4 bases, and 5 bases had no gene match.

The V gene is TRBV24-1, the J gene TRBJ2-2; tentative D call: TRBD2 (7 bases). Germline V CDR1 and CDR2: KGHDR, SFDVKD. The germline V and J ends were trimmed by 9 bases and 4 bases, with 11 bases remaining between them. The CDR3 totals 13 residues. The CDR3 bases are TGTGCCACCCGAGGGGGGGGCACCGGGGAGCTGTTTTTT. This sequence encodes CATRGGGTGELFF.